This is a list of T cell receptor beta chains from one sample in a study of shared clonotypes between healthy human individuals. Clones were sequenced by immunoSEQ multiplex PCR, and TCRdb holds only the in-frame ones, with some missing. The sample has about 2.3 million clones, around 92% seen once; the top ten hold roughly 0.34%. The sample comprised naive CD4+ T cells from PBMCs. The receptor source for this set is a man aged 18 to 29 in good health. Some clones in this sample may be carry-over from other donors' samples. Both conserved end residues are part of each CDR3. The D gene is left open where the match is weak. Clone size is not always given. Where it is, it says once, few, many or a class for expanded clones.

j_gene: TRBJ2-7
d_gene: .
v_gene: TRBV4-1
abundance: once
CDR3nt: TGCGCCAGTAGCCGGGACTGGGCAACCTACGAGCAGTACTTC
CDR3aa: CASSRDWATYEQYF

j_gene: TRBJ1-3
d_gene: .
v_gene: TRBV6-5
abundance: .
CDR3nt: TGTGCCAGCAGTTACTCGCTCGGTTTTGGAAACACCATATATTTT
CDR3aa: CASSYSLGFGNTIYF

j_gene: TRBJ2-6
d_gene: TRBD2
v_gene: TRBV7-7
abundance: once
CDR3nt: TGTGCCAGCAGCTTCCCCGGGGCAGAACTAGCGAACCCCTCTGGGGCCAACGTCCTGACTTTC
CDR3aa: CASSFPGAELANPSGANVLTF

j_gene: TRBJ2-1
d_gene: .
v_gene: TRBV5-1
abundance: .
CDR3nt: TGCGCCAGCTCCAGTAGCCCCCACCACATCTACAATGAGCAGTTCTTC
CDR3aa: CASSSSPHHIYNEQFF

j_gene: TRBJ2-1
d_gene: TRBD2
v_gene: TRBV5-1
abundance: .
CDR3nt: TGCGCCAGCAGCTCCCTGGTAAGCGGGAGCGGGATGAGTGAGCAGTTCTTC
CDR3aa: CASSSLVSGSGMSEQFF

j_gene: TRBJ2-3
d_gene: .
v_gene: TRBV11-3
abundance: .
CDR3nt: TGTGCCAGCAGCCTTGGACAGCCAGGAGATACGCAGTATTTT
CDR3aa: CASSLGQPGDTQYF

j_gene: TRBJ1-2
d_gene: .
v_gene: TRBV19
abundance: once
CDR3nt: TGTGCCAGTAGTATACGAAAGGCCAGAAGAAACTATGGCTACACCTTC
CDR3aa: CASSIRKARRNYGYTF

j_gene: TRBJ1-6
d_gene: TRBD1
v_gene: TRBV28
abundance: .
CDR3nt: TGTGCCAGCAGGACCCCAGGGACAGGGCTTAATTCACCCCTCCACTTT
CDR3aa: CASRTPGTGLNSPLHF

j_gene: TRBJ1-1
d_gene: .
v_gene: TRBV15
abundance: .
CDR3nt: TGTGCCACCAGCAGAGATCTTCGGGGGCGCGGTGAAGCTTTCTTT
CDR3aa: CATSRDLRGRGEAFF

j_gene: TRBJ1-1
d_gene: TRBD1
v_gene: TRBV19
abundance: .
CDR3nt: TGTGCCAGTAGTCCGACGATGACAGGGTTCTTCGCTGAAGCTTTCTTT
CDR3aa: CASSPTMTGFFAEAFF

j_gene: TRBJ1-1
d_gene: .
v_gene: TRBV5-1
abundance: once
CDR3nt: TGCGCCAGCAGCTCCTACAGGGCCCGGGACACTGAAGCTTTCTTT
CDR3aa: CASSSYRARDTEAFF

j_gene: TRBJ2-7
d_gene: .
v_gene: TRBV5-1
abundance: .
CDR3nt: TGCGCCAGCAGCCCCCCCGGGACCGGCGGCAATGACGAGCAGTACTTC
CDR3aa: CASSPPGTGGNDEQYF

j_gene: TRBJ2-4
d_gene: .
v_gene: TRBV6-1
abundance: .
CDR3nt: TGTGCCAGCGGTCTAGCTCAAACGCGTTACATTCAGTACTTC
CDR3aa: CASGLAQTRYIQYF

j_gene: TRBJ2-5
d_gene: .
v_gene: TRBV6-1
abundance: .
CDR3nt: TGTGCCAGCATGCGAACGGGTGCCGCTGATAACCAGTACTTC
CDR3aa: CASMRTGAADNQYF

j_gene: TRBJ2-7
d_gene: .
v_gene: TRBV11-3
abundance: .
CDR3nt: TGTGCCAGCAGTACAGGGTCGGTATACGAGCAGTACTTC
CDR3aa: CASSTGSVYEQYF

j_gene: TRBJ2-3
d_gene: .
v_gene: TRBV12-5
abundance: .
CDR3nt: TGTGCTAGTGGTGAAACAGGGGGGGGCACAGATACGCAGTATTTT
CDR3aa: CASGETGGGTDTQYF

j_gene: TRBJ2-3
d_gene: TRBD2
v_gene: TRBV7-3
abundance: .
CDR3nt: TGTGCCAGCAGCTTCCAGCGGGGGAGCACAGATACGCAGTATTTT
CDR3aa: CASSFQRGSTDTQYF

j_gene: TRBJ2-7
d_gene: .
v_gene: TRBV28
abundance: .
CDR3nt: TGTGCCAGCCCGCCCGGCAAAGGGTCTAGCTTCGCGTACGAGCAGTACTTC
CDR3aa: CASPPGKGSSFAYEQYF

j_gene: TRBJ2-7
d_gene: TRBD2
v_gene: TRBV27
abundance: .
CDR3nt: TGTGCCAGCAGCCTACGAGGGACTAGCGGGAGGCCCCACGAGCAGTACTTC
CDR3aa: CASSLRGTSGRPHEQYF

j_gene: TRBJ1-1
d_gene: TRBD1
v_gene: TRBV18
abundance: .
CDR3nt: TGTGCCAGCTCACGGGAACAGGGGCTGAACACTGAAGCTTTCTTT
CDR3aa: CASSREQGLNTEAFF

j_gene: TRBJ2-7
d_gene: TRBD1
v_gene: TRBV6-5
abundance: .
CDR3nt: TGTGCCAGCAGAACCTTACAGGGGATGGAGTACTTC
CDR3aa: CASRTLQGMEYF

j_gene: TRBJ2-5
d_gene: TRBD2
v_gene: TRBV7-8
abundance: .
CDR3nt: TGTGCCAGCAGCTTATTAAGGAGCGGGAGGCCCCTATTGGAGACCCAGTACTTC
CDR3aa: CASSLLRSGRPLLETQYF

j_gene: TRBJ2-7
d_gene: .
v_gene: TRBV6-5
abundance: .
CDR3nt: TGTGCCAGCAGGAGCGGACTCTACGAGCAGTACTTC
CDR3aa: CASRSGLYEQYF

j_gene: TRBJ2-2
d_gene: TRBD1
v_gene: TRBV5-4
abundance: .
CDR3nt: TGTGCCAGCAGCGAGGGACAGGTGAACACCGGGGAGCTGTTTTTT
CDR3aa: CASSEGQVNTGELFF

j_gene: TRBJ1-6
d_gene: TRBD1
v_gene: TRBV29-1
abundance: .
CDR3nt: TGCAGCGCAACGACAGGGGGTATAAATTCACCCCTCCACTTT
CDR3aa: CSATTGGINSPLHF

j_gene: TRBJ2-3
d_gene: .
v_gene: TRBV5-1
abundance: .
CDR3nt: TGCGCCAGCAGCGTTTCGGAAGCGGCAGATACGCAGTATTTT
CDR3aa: CASSVSEAADTQYF